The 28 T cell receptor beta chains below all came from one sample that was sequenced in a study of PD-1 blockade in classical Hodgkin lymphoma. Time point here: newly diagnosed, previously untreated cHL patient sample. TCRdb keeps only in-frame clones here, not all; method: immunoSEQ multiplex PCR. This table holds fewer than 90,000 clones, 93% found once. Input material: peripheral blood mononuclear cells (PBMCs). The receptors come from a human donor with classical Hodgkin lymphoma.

CDR3 in DNA: TGTGCCATCAGTGCGGGACAACGGAACACTGAAGCTTTCTTT. This sequence encodes CAISAGQRNTEAFF. The chain uses TRBV10-3 and TRBJ1-1; D might be TRBD1 (6 bases). The CDR3 has 14 residues. V lost 4 bases to trimming and J lost 1 base, with 10 bases between them. Germline values: CDR1 ENHRY, CDR2 SYGVKD.

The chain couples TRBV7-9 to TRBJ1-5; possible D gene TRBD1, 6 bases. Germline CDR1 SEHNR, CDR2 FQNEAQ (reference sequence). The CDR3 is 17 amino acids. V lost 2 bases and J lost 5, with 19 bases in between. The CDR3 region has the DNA TGTGCCAGCAGCTTATATTTATGGGGGCAAGGCGATCAGCCCCAGCATTTT. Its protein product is CASSLYLWGQGDQPQHF. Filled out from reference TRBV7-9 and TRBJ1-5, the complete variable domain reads DTGVSQNPRHKITKRGQNVTFRCDPISEHNRLYWYRQTLGQGPEFLTYFQNEAQLEKSRLLSDRFSAERPKGSFSTLEIQRTEQGDSAMYLCASSLYLWGQGDQPQHFGDGTRLSIL.

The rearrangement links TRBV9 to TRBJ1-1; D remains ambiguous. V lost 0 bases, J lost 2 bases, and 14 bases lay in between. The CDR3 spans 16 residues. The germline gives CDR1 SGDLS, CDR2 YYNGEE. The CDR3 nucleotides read TGTGCCAGCAGCGTAGCCTCCGGTCAGACCAACACTGAAGCTTTCTTT. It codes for CASSVASGQTNTEAFF.

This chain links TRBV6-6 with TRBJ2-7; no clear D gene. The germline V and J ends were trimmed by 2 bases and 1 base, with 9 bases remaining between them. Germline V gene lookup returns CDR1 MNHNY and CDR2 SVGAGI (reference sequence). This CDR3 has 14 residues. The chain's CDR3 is CASSYIPGSYEQYF. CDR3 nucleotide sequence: TGTGCCAGCAGTTACATACCGGGTTCCTACGAGCAGTACTTC.

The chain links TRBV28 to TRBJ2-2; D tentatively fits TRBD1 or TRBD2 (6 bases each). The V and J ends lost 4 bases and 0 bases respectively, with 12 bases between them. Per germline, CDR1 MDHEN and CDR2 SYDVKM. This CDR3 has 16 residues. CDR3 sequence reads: CASSSVGGSNTGELFF. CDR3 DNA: TGTGCCAGCAGTTCCGTAGGGGGGTCGAACACCGGGGAGCTGTTTTTT.

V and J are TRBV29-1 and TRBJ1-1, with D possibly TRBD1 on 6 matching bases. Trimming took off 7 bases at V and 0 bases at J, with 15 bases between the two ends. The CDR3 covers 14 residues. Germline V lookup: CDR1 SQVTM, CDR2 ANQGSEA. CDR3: CSASQGAMNTEAFF. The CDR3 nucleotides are TGCAGCGCTTCACAGGGAGCTATGAACACTGAAGCTTTCTTT.

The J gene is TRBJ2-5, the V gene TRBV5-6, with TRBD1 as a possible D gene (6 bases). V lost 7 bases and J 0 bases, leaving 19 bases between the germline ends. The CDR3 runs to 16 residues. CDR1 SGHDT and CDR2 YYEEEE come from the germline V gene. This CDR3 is CASFPTGLVNQETQYF. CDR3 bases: TGTGCCAGCTTCCCCACAGGGCTGGTCAACCAAGAGACCCAGTACTTC.

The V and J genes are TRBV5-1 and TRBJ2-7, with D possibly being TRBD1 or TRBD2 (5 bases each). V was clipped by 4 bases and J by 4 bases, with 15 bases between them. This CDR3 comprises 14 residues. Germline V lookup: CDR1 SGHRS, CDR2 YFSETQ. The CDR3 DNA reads TGCGCCAGCAGCCCCCGGGACGGGATTTACGAGCAGTACTTC. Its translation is CASSPRDGIYEQYF.

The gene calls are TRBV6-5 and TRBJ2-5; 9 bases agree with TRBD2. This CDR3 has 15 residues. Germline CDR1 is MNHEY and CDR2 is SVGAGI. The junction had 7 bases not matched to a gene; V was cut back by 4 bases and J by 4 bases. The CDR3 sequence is CASSWRGLAPETQYF. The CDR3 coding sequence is TGTGCCAGCAGTTGGAGAGGACTAGCGCCAGAGACCCAGTACTTC.

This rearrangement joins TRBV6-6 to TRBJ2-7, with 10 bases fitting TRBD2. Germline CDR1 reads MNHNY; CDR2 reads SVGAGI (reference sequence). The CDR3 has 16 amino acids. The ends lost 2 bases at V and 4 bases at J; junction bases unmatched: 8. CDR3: CASSYAWASGRYEQYF. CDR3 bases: TGTGCCAGCAGTTACGCTTGGGCTAGCGGGAGATACGAGCAGTACTTC.

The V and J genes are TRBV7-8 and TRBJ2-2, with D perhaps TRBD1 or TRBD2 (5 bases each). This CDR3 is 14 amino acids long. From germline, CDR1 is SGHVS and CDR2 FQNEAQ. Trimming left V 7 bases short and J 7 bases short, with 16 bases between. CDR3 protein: CASNNGGRGGELFF. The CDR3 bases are TGTGCCAGCAATAATGGGGGTAGAGGCGGGGAGCTGTTTTTT.

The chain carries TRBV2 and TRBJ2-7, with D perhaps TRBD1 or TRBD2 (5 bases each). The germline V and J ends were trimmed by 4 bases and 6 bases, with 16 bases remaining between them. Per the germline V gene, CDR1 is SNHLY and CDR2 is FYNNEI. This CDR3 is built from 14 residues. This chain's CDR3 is CASSVYGPRGEQYF. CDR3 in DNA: TGTGCCAGCAGTGTTTATGGGCCGAGGGGCGAGCAGTACTTC. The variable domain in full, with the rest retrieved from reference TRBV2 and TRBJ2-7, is EPEVTQTPSHQVTQMGQEVILRCVPISNHLYFYWYRQILGQKVEFLVSFYNNEISEKSEIFDDQFSVERPDGSNFTLKIRSTKLEDSAMYFCASSVYGPRGEQYFGPGTRLTVT.

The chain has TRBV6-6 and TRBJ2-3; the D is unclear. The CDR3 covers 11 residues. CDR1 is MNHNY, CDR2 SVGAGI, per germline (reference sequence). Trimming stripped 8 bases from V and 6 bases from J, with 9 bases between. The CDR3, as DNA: TGTGCCAGCGCCCCCTCGGATACGCAGTATTTT. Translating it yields CASAPSDTQYF.

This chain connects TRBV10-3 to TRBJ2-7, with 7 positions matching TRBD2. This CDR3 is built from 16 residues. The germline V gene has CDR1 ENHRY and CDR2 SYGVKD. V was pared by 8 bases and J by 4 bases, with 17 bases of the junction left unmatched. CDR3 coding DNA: TGTGCCATCGGGGACCTAACCGGCGGGAGAGGATACGAGCAGTACTTC. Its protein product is CAIGDLTGGRGYEQYF.

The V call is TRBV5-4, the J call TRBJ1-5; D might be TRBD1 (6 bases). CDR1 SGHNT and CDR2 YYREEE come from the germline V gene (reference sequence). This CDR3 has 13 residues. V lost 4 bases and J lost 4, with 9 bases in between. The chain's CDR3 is CASSQDSNQPQHF. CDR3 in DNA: TGTGCCAGCAGCCAGGACAGTAATCAGCCCCAGCATTTT.

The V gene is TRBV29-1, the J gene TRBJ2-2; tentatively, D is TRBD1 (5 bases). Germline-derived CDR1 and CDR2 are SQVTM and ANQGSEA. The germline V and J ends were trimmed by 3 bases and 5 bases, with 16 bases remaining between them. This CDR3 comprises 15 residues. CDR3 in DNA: TGCAGCGTTGAGAAGGGCAGGGCTAGGACCGGGGAGCTGTTTTTT. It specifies CSVEKGRARTGELFF.

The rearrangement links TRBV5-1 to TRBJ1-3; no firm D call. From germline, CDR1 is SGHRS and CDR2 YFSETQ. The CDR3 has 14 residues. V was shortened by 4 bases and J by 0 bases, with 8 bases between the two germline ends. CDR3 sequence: CASSPTVSGNTIYF. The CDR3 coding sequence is TGCGCCAGCAGCCCCACGGTCTCTGGAAACACCATATATTTT.

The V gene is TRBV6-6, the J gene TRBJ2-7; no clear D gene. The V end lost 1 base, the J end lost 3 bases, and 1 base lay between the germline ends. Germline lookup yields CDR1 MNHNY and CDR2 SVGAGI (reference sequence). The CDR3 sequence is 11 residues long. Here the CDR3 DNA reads TGTGCCAGCAGTTACTTCTACGAGCAGTACTTC. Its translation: CASSYFYEQYF.

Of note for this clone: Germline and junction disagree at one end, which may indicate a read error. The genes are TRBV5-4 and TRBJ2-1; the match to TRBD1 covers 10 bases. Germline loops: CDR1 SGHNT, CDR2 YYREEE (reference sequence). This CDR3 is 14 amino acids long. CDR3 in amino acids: CASSLDRGGNEQFF. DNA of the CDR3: TGTGCCAGCAGTTTGGACAGGGGGGGCAATGAGCAGTTCTTC.

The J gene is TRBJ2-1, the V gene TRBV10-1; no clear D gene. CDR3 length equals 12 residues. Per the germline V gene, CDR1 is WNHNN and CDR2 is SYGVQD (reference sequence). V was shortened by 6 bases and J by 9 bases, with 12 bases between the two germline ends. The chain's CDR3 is CASRADGGEQFF. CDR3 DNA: TGCGCCAGCAGAGCAGATGGCGGTGAGCAGTTCTTC.

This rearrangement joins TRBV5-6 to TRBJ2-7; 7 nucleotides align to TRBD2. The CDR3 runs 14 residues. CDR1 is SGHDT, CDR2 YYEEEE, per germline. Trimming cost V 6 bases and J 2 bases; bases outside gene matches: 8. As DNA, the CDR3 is TGTGCCAGCACCGTGCGGGGGTACCCCTACGAGCAGTACTTC. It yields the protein CASTVRGYPYEQYF.

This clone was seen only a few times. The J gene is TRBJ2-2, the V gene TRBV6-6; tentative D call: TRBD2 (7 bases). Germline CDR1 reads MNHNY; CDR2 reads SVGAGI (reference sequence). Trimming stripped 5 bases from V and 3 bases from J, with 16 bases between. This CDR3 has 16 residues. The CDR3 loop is CASSRPGGPDTGELFF. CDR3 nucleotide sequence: TGTGCCAGCAGTCGCCCGGGGGGCCCGGACACCGGGGAGCTGTTTTTT.

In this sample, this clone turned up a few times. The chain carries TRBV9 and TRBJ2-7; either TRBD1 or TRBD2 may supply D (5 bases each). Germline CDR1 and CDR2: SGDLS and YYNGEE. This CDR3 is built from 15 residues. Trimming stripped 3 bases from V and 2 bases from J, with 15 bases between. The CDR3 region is CASSEGPGSPYEQYF. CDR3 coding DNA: TGTGCCAGCAGCGAGGGGCCGGGGAGCCCCTACGAGCAGTACTTC.

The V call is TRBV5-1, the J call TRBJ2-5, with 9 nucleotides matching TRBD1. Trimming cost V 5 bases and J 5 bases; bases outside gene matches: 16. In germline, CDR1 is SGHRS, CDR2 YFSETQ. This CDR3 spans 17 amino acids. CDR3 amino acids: CASSFTGGRRGSETQYF. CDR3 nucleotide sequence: TGCGCCAGCAGTTTTACAGGGGGCAGGCGAGGTAGTGAGACCCAGTACTTC.

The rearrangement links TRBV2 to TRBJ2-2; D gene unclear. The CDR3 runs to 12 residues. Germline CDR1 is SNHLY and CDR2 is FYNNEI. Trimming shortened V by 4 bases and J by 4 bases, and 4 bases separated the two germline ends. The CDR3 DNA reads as TGTGCCAGCAGTGCATTCACCGGGGAGCTGTTTTTT. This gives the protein CASSAFTGELFF.

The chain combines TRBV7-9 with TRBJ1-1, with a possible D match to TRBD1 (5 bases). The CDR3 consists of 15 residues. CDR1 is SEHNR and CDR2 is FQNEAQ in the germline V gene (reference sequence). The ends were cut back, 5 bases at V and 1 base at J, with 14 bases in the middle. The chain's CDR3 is CASSAGLRGNTEAFF. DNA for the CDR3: TGTGCCAGCAGCGCGGGACTTCGGGGGAACACTGAAGCTTTCTTT.

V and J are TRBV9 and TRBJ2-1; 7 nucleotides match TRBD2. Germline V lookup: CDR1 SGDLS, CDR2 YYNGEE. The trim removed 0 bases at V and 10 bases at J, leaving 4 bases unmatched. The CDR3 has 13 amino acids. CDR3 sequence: CASSVASGGEQFF. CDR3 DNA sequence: TGTGCCAGCAGCGTAGCTAGCGGTGGGGAGCAGTTCTTC. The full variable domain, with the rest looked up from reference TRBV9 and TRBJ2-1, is DSGVTQTPKHLITATGQRVTLRCSPRSGDLSVYWYQQSLDQGLQFLIQYYNGEERAKGNILERFSAQQFPDLHSELNLSSLELGDSALYFCASSVASGGEQFFGPGTRLTVL.

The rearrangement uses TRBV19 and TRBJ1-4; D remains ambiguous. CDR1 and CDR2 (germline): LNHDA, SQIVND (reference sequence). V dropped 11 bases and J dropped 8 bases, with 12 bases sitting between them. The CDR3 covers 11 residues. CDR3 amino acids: CAGGPWEKLFF. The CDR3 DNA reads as TGTGCCGGAGGACCTTGGGAAAAACTGTTTTTT.